The next 17 T cell receptor beta chains were all read from a single sample in a study of Ad26.COV2.S vaccination and SARS-CoV-2 variants. Repertoires were generated with immunoSEQ multiplex PCR, while TCRdb's copy carries only in-frame clones and drops some. The data show about 680,000 clones, with 89% seen just once and approximately 1.5% held by the top ten. The treatment is: roughly 18 received Ad26.COV2.S at low or high dose, single or two shots; five or six received placebo; per-sample allocation not given. Vaccine and placebo recipients were sampled on day 63 after the first injection. Sequencing was performed on peripheral blood, taken in a trial of Ad26.COV2.S vaccine versus placebo. The receptors were gathered from a person between 18 and 65 years old who received the Ad26.COV2.S COVID-19 vaccine or a placebo.

V gene TRBV7-8 combines with J gene TRBJ1-1, with a weak D call TRBD1 (5 bases). The V end was cut by 5 bases, the J end by 1 base, with 14 bases between. CDR1 and CDR2 from the germline V gene are SGHVS and FQNEAQ. This CDR3 spans 15 amino acids. The CDR3 is CASSHLSGGNTEAFF. The CDR3 bases are TGTGCCAGCAGCCACCTCTCTGGGGGGAACACTGAAGCTTTCTTT. Drawing the rest from reference TRBV7-8 and TRBJ1-1, the complete variable domain is GAGVSQSPRYKVAKRGQDVALRCDPISGHVSLFWYQQALGQGPEFLTYFQNEAQLDKSGLPSDRFFAERPEGSVSTLKIQRTQQEDSAVYLCASSHLSGGNTEAFFGQGTRLTVV.

The CDR3 DNA reads as TGTGCCAGCAGCCAAGGGACAGGGGTCGCCGAGCAGTACTTC. Translating it yields CASSQGTGVAEQYF. This rearrangement joins TRBV14 to TRBJ2-7; 9 bases are a match to TRBD1. J lost 6 bases, V lost 1 base, and 4 bases had no gene match. The CDR3 covers 14 residues. Looked up from germline, CDR1 is SGHDN and CDR2 is FVKESK.

The chain links TRBV24-1 to TRBJ2-7; possible D gene TRBD1, 5 bases. Germline V gives CDR1 KGHDR, CDR2 SFDVKD. The CDR3 is 15 residues long. V shed 11 bases and J shed 3 bases, with 22 bases lying between them. This CDR3 reads CASTFGHLSLYEQYF. The CDR3 coding sequence is TGTGCCAGTACTTTCGGACACTTATCCCTCTACGAGCAGTACTTC.

J is TRBJ2-5 and V is TRBV5-8; D call uncertain. Germline CDR1 reads SGHTS; CDR2 reads YDEGEE. The CDR3 totals 13 residues. Trimming took off 5 bases at V and 4 bases at J, with 12 bases between the two ends. CDR3 amino acids: CASSRMTGETQYF. The DNA for the CDR3 is TGTGCCAGCAGTCGGATGACGGGAGAGACCCAGTACTTC. The variable domain in full, completed from reference TRBV5-8 and TRBJ2-5, reads EAGVTQSPTHLIKTRGQQATLRCSPISGHTSVYWYQQALGLGLQFLLWYDEGEERNRGNFPPRFSGRQFPNYSSELNVNALELEDSALYLCASSRMTGETQYFGPGTRLLVL.

The sample holds one count of this clone. This chain links TRBV5-1 with TRBJ1-1; D not resolved. The CDR3 consists of 16 residues. CDR1 is SGHRS, CDR2 YFSETQ, per germline. Trimming took off 0 bases at V and 5 bases at J, with 17 bases between the two ends. CDR3 in DNA: TGCGCCAGCAGCTTGGTTGGCAGCTCCTGGCGGACTGAAGCTTTCTTT. As protein: CASSLVGSSWRTEAFF.

This chain links TRBV7-3 with TRBJ1-1; D gene uncertain. The CDR3 consists of 13 residues. Germline values: CDR1 SGHTA, CDR2 FQGTGA. V was cut by 2 bases and J by 5 bases, with 9 bases left in between. The CDR3 loop is CASSLGEGTEAFF. The CDR3 nucleotides are TGTGCCAGCAGCTTAGGGGAAGGGACTGAAGCTTTCTTT.

The V and J genes are TRBV30 and TRBJ2-3; tentatively, D is TRBD1 (6 bases). From germline, CDR1 is GTSNPN and CDR2 SVGIG (reference sequence). The V end lost 2 bases, the J end lost 2 bases, and 11 bases lay between the germline ends. This CDR3 is built from 14 residues. CDR3 region: CAWSRDTPTDTQYF. The CDR3 region has the DNA TGTGCCTGGAGTAGGGACACCCCCACAGATACGCAGTATTTT.

The chain carries TRBV6-2 or TRBV6-3 and TRBJ2-5; D might be TRBD2 (6 bases). The CDR3 contains 17 residues. Germline assignment: CDR1 MNHEY and CDR2 SVGEGT. V shed 4 bases and J shed 4 bases, with 22 bases lying between them. The chain's CDR3 is CASSSGTRPEWGETQYF. Written as DNA, the CDR3 is TGTGCCAGCAGTTCCGGGACTCGGCCCGAGTGGGGAGAGACCCAGTACTTC.

The genes are TRBV10-2 and TRBJ2-6; D perhaps matches TRBD2 (6 bases). This CDR3 spans 17 amino acids. Germline lookup yields CDR1 WSHSY and CDR2 SAAADI. V was cut by 6 bases and J by 1 base, with 16 bases left in between. The CDR3 region has the DNA TGCGCCAGCAGGTTGGCGGGTGGGGGGTCTGGGGCCAACGTCCTGACTTTC. This codes for CASRLAGGGSGANVLTF.

The chain combines TRBV4-1 with TRBJ1-4; D gene ambiguous. Trimming stripped 4 bases from V and 3 bases from J, with 12 bases between. Germline V gene sequence: CDR1 MGHRA, CDR2 YSYEKL. The CDR3 runs to 15 residues. The CDR3 DNA follows: TGCGCCAGCAGCCTTTTATCGACGGCTAATGAAAAACTGTTTTTT. Protein sequence: CASSLLSTANEKLFF.

V is TRBV29-1 and J is TRBJ1-2, with unresolved D. CDR3 length equals 12 residues. CDR1 and CDR2 (germline): SQVTM, ANQGSEA. Trimming left V 4 bases short and J 1 base short, with 7 bases between. This chain's CDR3 is CSVGVLNYGYTF. Here the CDR3 DNA reads TGCAGCGTTGGCGTACTTAACTATGGCTACACCTTC.

This chain connects TRBV10-3 to TRBJ2-2; 10 positions match TRBD1. The length of the CDR3 is 15 residues. Per the germline V gene, CDR1 is ENHRY and CDR2 is SYGVKD. The ends lost 9 bases at V and 2 bases at J; junction bases unmatched: 6. For the CDR3, the DNA is TGTGCCATTGGACAGGGGGAAAAAAACACCGGGGAGCTGTTTTTT. This codes for CAIGQGEKNTGELFF.

This chain joins TRBV9 and TRBJ1-2; no definite D call. The V end was cut by 0 bases, the J end by 6 bases, with 15 bases between. CDR3 length: 15 amino acids. Germline CDR1 is SGDLS and CDR2 is YYNGEE. For the CDR3, the DNA is TGTGCCAGCAGCGTAGATATTTCGCAACCAAATGGCTACACCTTC. It specifies CASSVDISQPNGYTF.

Remarks on this clone: The same CDR3 also results from other DNA sequences found in this sample. The rearrangement links TRBV5-4 to TRBJ2-7; 10 bases fit TRBD1. The CDR3 is 14 amino acids. The J segment lost 2 bases and the V segment lost 4 bases, leaving 3 bases of the junction unmatched. CDR1 and CDR2 (germline): SGHNT, YYREEE (reference sequence). The CDR3 loop reads CASSRDRGPYEQYF. The CDR3 bases are TGTGCCAGCAGCCGGGACAGGGGTCCCTACGAGCAGTACTTC.

The J gene is TRBJ2-3, the V gene TRBV5-6; D not certain. Trimming cost V 2 bases and J 3 bases, with 10 bases left between them. The CDR3 runs to 14 residues. Germline values: CDR1 SGHDT, CDR2 YYEEEE. In DNA, the CDR3 is TGTGCCAGCAGCTTTTCCGAACTTACAGATACGCAGTATTTT. Its translation is CASSFSELTDTQYF.

The CDR3 reads CASSTLTSSYNEQFF. The CDR3 DNA sequence: TGTGCCAGCAGTACCTTGACTAGCTCCTACAATGAGCAGTTCTTC. The chain uses TRBV6-5 and TRBJ2-1, with D perhaps TRBD2 (6 bases). Germline V gives CDR1 MNHEY, CDR2 SVGAGI. The CDR3 is made up of 15 amino acids. Trimming pared 5 bases from V and 0 bases from J, leaving 11 bases between.

This clone has only a few counts. The J gene is TRBJ1-5, the V gene TRBV19; D remains unclear. CDR1 is LNHDA and CDR2 is SQIVND in the germline V gene (reference sequence). V was pared by 3 bases and J by 2 bases, with 11 bases between. This CDR3 region has 15 residues. CDR3 amino acids: CASSIKGNGNQPQHF. The CDR3 DNA sequence: TGTGCCAGTAGTATCAAAGGTAATGGCAATCAGCCCCAGCATTTT.